This T cell receptor beta chain appears in the sequencing data of a study of shared clonotypes between healthy human individuals. With respect to this clone: The antigen is unknown.

The CDR3 is 16 residues long. The V gene's germline CDR1 is SGHRS and CDR2 YFSETQ. V was clipped by 4 bases and J by 6 bases; unmatched bases: 7. Assay runs were performed at deep level. Some clones are missing from TCRdb's copy, which holds only in-frame ones; the method was immunoSEQ multiplex PCR. The sample yields 950,000 to 1,100,000 clones, about 77% seen once. Overall study findings and caveats: In general, naive subsets displayed greater estimated richness than memory subsets did.

The sample taken for sequencing was memory CD4+ T cells sorted from blood. Subset defined: CD45RA-negative fraction. This sequence originates from a man between 18 and 35 years old in good health. The chain has TRBV5-1 and TRBJ2-3; 14 nucleotides line up with TRBD2. DNA for the CDR3: TGCGCCAGCAGCACCCAGGGACTAGCGGGGGTGGATACGCAGTATTTT. This sequence encodes CASSTQGLAGVDTQYF. The full variable domain, with the rest looked up from reference TRBV5-1 and TRBJ2-3, is KAGVTQTPRYLIKTRGQQVTLSCSPISGHRSVSWYQQTPGQGLQFLFEYFSETQRNKGNFPGRFSGRQFSNSRSEMNVSTLELGDSALYLCASSTQGLAGVDTQYFGPGTRLTVL.